A single sample is the source of the 13 T cell receptor beta chains below, sequenced in a study of response to subunit inactivated influenza vaccine. MiXCR was run by TCRdb on the RT-PCR reads, yielding one entry per CDR3 protein. The sample includes approximately 530,000 distinct CDR3 sequences, about 7.2% of them seen just once. The source was PBMCs from blood, collected roughly 24 months after vaccination. All receptors come from a man between 50 and 70 years old who received an inactivated influenza vaccine.

This clonotype was counted many times. The J gene is TRBJ2-3, the V gene TRBV6-5; D is possibly TRBD1 (5 bases). With 0 bases removed from V and 4 bases from J, the gap between germline ends came to 14 bases. There are 16 residues in the CDR3. Germline V CDR1 and CDR2: MNHEY, SVGAGI. The CDR3 reads CASSYSRTGRADTQYF. The CDR3 DNA reads TGTGCCAGCAGTTACTCGAGAACAGGCCGAGCAGATACGCAGTATTTT.

The sample holds a few counts of this clonotype. This sequence joins TRBV20-1 and TRBJ2-2; maybe TRBD2 (5 bases). The germline V and J ends were trimmed by 2 bases and 8 bases, with 12 bases remaining between them. This CDR3 is built from 13 residues. Germline values: CDR1 DFQATT, CDR2 SNEGSKA (reference sequence). As DNA, the CDR3 is TGCAGTGCTAGAAGGGTAGGGAGAGGGGAGCTGTTTTTT. It translates to CSARRVGRGELFF.

In its sample, this clonotype was seen many times. The chain joins TRBV5-1 to TRBJ2-7, with 7 bases matching TRBD1. The germline gives CDR1 SGHRS, CDR2 YFSETQ. The CDR3 is 14 residues long. The V and J ends lost 2 bases and 2 bases, in that order; junction bases with no gene match: 4. CDR3 amino acids: CASSLQGSTYEQYF. The CDR3 DNA follows: TGCGCCAGCAGCTTACAGGGGTCTACCTACGAGCAGTACTTC.

This clonotype was seen a handful of times. V gene TRBV10-2 combines with J gene TRBJ2-1; 10 nucleotides align to TRBD2. The CDR3 spans 15 residues. Germline V lookup: CDR1 WSHSY, CDR2 SAAADI. The V segment lost 2 bases and the J segment 12 bases; nucleotides outside the gene matches: 10. The CDR3 DNA reads as TGCGCCAGCAGTGAGGTTACTAGCGGGGATCAGGGGCAGTTCTTC. Encoded protein: CASSEVTSGDQGQFF.

This clonotype showed up many times. The chain uses TRBV6-5 and TRBJ2-5; D not certain. The V gene lost 7 bases and the J gene lost 0 bases, with 12 bases spanning the gap. Germline CDR1 is MNHEY and CDR2 is SVGAGI. The CDR3 spans 14 residues. This CDR3 is CASINVVNQETQYF. In nucleotides, the CDR3 is TGTGCCAGCATTAACGTGGTAAACCAAGAGACCCAGTACTTC.

The V call is TRBV7-8, the J call TRBJ1-3; 8 bases line up with TRBD1. The J segment lost 7 bases and the V segment lost 0 bases, leaving 8 bases of the junction unmatched. The CDR3 is 16 amino acids. Per the germline V gene, CDR1 is SGHVS and CDR2 is FQNEAQ. The CDR3 coding sequence is TGTGCCAGCAGCTTAGCCGACAGGGGCGTTGGTAACACCATATATTTT. It codes for CASSLADRGVGNTIYF. The full variable domain, rest sourced from reference TRBV7-8 and TRBJ1-3, is GAGVSQSPRYKVAKRGQDVALRCDPISGHVSLFWYQQALGQGPEFLTYFQNEAQLDKSGLPSDRFFAERPEGSVSTLKIQRTQQEDSAVYLCASSLADRGVGNTIYFGEGSWLTVV.

This chain uses TRBV20-1 with TRBJ2-5; D ambiguous. The CDR3 contains 12 residues. V lost 3 bases and J lost 4, with 9 bases in between. The germline V gene encodes CDR1 DFQATT and CDR2 SNEGSKA (reference sequence). Here the CDR3 DNA reads TGCAGTGCTAGTCAGACACCAGAGACCCAGTACTTC. Amino acids: CSASQTPETQYF.

This clonotype was counted a few times. The chain couples TRBV27 to TRBJ2-2, with D uncertain. Trimming took off 6 bases at V and 1 base at J, with 12 bases between the two ends. Looked up from germline, CDR1 is MNHEY and CDR2 is SMNVEV (reference sequence). The CDR3 is 15 amino acids. CDR3 protein: CASRASALNTGELFF. The CDR3 bases are TGTGCCAGCAGAGCCTCAGCCTTGAACACCGGGGAGCTGTTTTTT.

The chain is built from TRBV18 and TRBJ2-7; D may be TRBD2 (6 bases). The V gene's germline CDR1 is KGHSH and CDR2 LQKENI. The CDR3 is 14 residues long. The V end was cut by 0 bases, the J end by 2 bases, with 8 bases between. The CDR3 nucleotides read TGTGCCAGCTCACCACCCGGGAGTACCTACGAGCAGTACTTC. It specifies CASSPPGSTYEQYF.

This clonotype has at least ten counts. J is TRBJ2-3 and V is TRBV24-1; D might be TRBD1 (6 bases). V was cut by 3 bases and J by 8 bases, with 17 bases left in between. The CDR3 sequence is 15 residues long. The germline V gene encodes CDR1 KGHDR and CDR2 SFDVKD. The CDR3 region is CATSDTRDIWGTQYF. The CDR3 nucleotides read TGTGCCACCAGTGATACACGGGACATATGGGGTACGCAGTATTTT.

This clonotype was counted only a few times. This chain connects TRBV6-7 to TRBJ2-5; the D is unclear. TRBV6-7 counts as an open reading frame of uncertain function. The CDR3 has 14 residues. Trimming removed 4 bases from V and 5 bases from J, with 14 bases in between. The DNA for the CDR3 is TGTGCCAGCAGTTTGGAAACGAATTTGGAGACCCAGTACTTC. Translating gives CASSLETNLETQYF.

This clonotype was seen only a few times. V gene TRBV15 combines with J gene TRBJ1-2; the match to TRBD1 covers 9 bases. Germline loops: CDR1 LNHNV, CDR2 YYDKDF (reference sequence). Unmatched junction bases numbered 10, after V lost 6 bases and J lost 8 bases. This CDR3 region has 14 residues. DNA of the CDR3: TGTGCCACCAGAGCCATACAGGGGGCGAGGGGCTACACCTTC. Translation: CATRAIQGARGYTF.

J is TRBJ2-1 and V is TRBV15; no clear D gene. Trimming stripped 5 bases from V and 4 bases from J, with 3 bases between. Germline V gives CDR1 LNHNV, CDR2 YYDKDF (reference sequence). CDR3 length: 11 residues. CDR3 coding DNA: TGTGCCACCAGCCTTTACAATGAGCAGTTCTTC. Protein sequence: CATSLYNEQFF. Filled out from reference TRBV15 and TRBJ2-1, the complete variable domain reads DAMVIQNPRYQVTQFGKPVTLSCSQTLNHNVMYWYQQKSSQAPKLLFHYYDKDFNNEADTPDNFQSRRPNTSFCFLDIRSPGLGDTAMYLCATSLYNEQFFGPGTRLTVL.